This TCR beta chain was observed in a study of siplizumab effects on memory and regulatory T cells. Whole-study findings and limits: Siplizumab produced a significant reduction in alloreactive sequences that were traceable to unstimulated CD4+ memory cells. There appeared to be greater diversity in naive T cells than in memory cells, and naive T cells seemed major contributors to the alloresponse.

Comments on this clone: Its target is not known.

This table comes from immunoSEQ multiplex PCR, and its TCRdb copy is limited to in-frame clones, with some not included. The repertoire includes some 100,000 clones, 93% of them detected once, and around 0.16% sits in the top ten. Looked up from germline, CDR1 is SGHTA and CDR2 is FQGTGA. There are 14 residues in the CDR3. Trimming took off 0 bases at V and 0 bases at J, with 4 bases between the two ends. The rearrangement uses TRBV7-3 and TRBJ2-3; D gene ambiguous. The sequence came from a human donor in good health. Sequenced material: non-Treg CD4+ T cells sorted from blood. The CDR3 loop is CASSLTRSTDTQYF. DNA for the CDR3: TGTGCCAGCAGCTTAACCAGGAGCACAGATACGCAGTATTTT.